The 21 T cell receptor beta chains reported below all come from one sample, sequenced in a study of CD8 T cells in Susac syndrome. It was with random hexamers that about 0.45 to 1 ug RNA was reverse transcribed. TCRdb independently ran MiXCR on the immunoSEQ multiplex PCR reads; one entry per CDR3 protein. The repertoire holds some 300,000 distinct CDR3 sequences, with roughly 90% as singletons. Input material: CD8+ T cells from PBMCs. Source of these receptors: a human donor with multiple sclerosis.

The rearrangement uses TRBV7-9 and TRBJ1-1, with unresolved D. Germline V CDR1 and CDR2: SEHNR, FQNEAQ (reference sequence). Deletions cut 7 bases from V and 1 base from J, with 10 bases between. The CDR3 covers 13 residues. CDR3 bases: TGTGCCAGCACCCACCCCGGGAACACTGAAGCTTTCTTT. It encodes CASTHPGNTEAFF. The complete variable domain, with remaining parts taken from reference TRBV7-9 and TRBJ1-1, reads DTGVSQNPRHKITKRGQNVTFRCDPISEHNRLYWYRQTLGQGPEFLTYFQNEAQLEKSRLLSDRFSAERPKGSFSTLEIQRTEQGDSAMYLCASTHPGNTEAFFGQGTRLTVV.

The CDR3 protein is CASSSSWNTGELFF. CDR3 DNA sequence: TGTGCCAGCAGTTCGTCCTGGAACACCGGGGAGCTGTTTTTT. This rearrangement joins TRBV12-3 or TRBV12-4 to TRBJ2-2; D gene unclear. This CDR3 is built from 14 residues. V was cut by 4 bases and J by 1 base, with 7 bases left in between.

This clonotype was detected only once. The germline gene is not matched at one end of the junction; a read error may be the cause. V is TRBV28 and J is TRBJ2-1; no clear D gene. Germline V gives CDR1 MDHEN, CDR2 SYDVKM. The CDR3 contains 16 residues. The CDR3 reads CASSAPTVFGYNEQLF. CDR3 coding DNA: TGTGCCAGCAGCGCGCCGACGGTGTTCGGATACAATGAGCAGTTGTTC.

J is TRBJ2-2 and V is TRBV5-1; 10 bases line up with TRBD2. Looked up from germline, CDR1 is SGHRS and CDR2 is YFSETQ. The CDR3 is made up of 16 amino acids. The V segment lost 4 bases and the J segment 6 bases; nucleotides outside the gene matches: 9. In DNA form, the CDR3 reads TGCGCCAGCAGCGACAGCGGGGGGGCAACCCCCGGGGAGCTGTTTTTT. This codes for CASSDSGGATPGELFF.

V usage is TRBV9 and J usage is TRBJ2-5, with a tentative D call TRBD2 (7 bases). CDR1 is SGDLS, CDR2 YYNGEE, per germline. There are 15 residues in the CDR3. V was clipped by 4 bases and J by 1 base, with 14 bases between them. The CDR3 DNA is TGTGCCAGCAGCCCTGGGGGGGCGCCCCAAGAGACCCAGTACTTC. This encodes CASSPGGAPQETQYF.

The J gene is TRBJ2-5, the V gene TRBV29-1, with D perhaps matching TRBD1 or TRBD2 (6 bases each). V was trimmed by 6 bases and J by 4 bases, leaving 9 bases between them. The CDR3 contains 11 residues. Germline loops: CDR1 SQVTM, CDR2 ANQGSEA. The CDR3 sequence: CSVRGVETQYF. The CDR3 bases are TGCAGCGTAAGGGGGGTAGAGACCCAGTACTTC.

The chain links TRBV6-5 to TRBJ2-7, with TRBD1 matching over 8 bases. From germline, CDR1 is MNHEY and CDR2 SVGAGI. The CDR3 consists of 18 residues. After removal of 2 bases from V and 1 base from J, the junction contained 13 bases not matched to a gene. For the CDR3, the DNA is TGTGCCAGCAGTTACACCAATATAGGGACAGGCCGATCCTACGAGCAGTACTTC. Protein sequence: CASSYTNIGTGRSYEQYF.

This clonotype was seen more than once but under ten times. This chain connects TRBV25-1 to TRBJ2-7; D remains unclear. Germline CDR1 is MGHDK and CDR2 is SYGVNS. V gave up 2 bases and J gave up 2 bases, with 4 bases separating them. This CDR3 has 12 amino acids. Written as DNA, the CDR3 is TGTGCCAGCAGTGAAACTCCCTACGAGCAGTACTTC. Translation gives CASSETPYEQYF.

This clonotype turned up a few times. The DNA of the CDR3 is TGTGCCAGCAGCAAGACCCTAGTCCCCTACGAGCAGTACTTC. Protein: CASSKTLVPYEQYF. The chain couples TRBV7-9 to TRBJ2-7; D remains ambiguous. Per the germline V gene, CDR1 is SEHNR and CDR2 is FQNEAQ (reference sequence). V lost 5 bases and J 2 bases, leaving 13 bases between the germline ends. CDR3 length: 14 residues.

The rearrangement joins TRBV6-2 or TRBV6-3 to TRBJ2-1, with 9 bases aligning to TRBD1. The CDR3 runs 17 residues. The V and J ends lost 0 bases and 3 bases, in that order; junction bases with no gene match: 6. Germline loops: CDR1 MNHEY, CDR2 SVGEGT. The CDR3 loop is CASSYSWRTGDYNEQFF. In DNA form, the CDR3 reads TGTGCCAGCAGTTACTCGTGGAGGACAGGGGACTACAATGAGCAGTTCTTC.

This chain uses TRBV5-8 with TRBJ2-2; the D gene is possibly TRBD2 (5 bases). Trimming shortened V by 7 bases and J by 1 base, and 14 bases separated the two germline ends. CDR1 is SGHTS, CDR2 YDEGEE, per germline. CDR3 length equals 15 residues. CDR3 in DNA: TGTGCCAGCGAAAATCGCCGGGGGAACACCGGGGAGCTGTTTTTT. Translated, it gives CASENRRGNTGELFF.

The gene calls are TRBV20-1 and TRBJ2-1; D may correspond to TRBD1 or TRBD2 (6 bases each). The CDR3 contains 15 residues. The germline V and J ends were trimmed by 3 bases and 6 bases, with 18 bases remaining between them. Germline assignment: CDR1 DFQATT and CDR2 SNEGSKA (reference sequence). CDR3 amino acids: CSARDRGLVGNEQFF. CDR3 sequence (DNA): TGCAGTGCTAGGGACCGGGGGCTAGTCGGCAATGAGCAGTTCTTC.

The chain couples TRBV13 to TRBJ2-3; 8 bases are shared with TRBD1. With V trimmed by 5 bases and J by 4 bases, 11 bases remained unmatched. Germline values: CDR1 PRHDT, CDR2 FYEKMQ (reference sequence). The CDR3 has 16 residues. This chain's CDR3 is CASSTRQGRGADTQYF. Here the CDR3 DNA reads TGTGCCAGCAGCACCCGACAGGGGCGCGGAGCAGATACGCAGTATTTT.

CDR3 protein: CASSWRTGSYEQYF. The CDR3 bases are TGTGCCAGCAGCTGGCGGACGGGATCCTACGAGCAGTACTTC. The chain joins TRBV11-2 to TRBJ2-7; TRBD2 might be the D (5 bases). CDR3 size: 14 residues. The germline V gene encodes CDR1 SGHAT and CDR2 FQNNGV. Trimming stripped 4 bases from V and 1 base from J, with 11 bases between. Full variable domain (remainder filled in from reference TRBV11-2 and TRBJ2-7): EAGVAQSPRYKIIEKRQSVAFWCNPISGHATLYWYQQILGQGPKLLIQFQNNGVVDDSQLPKDRFSAERLKGVDSTLKIQPAKLEDSAVYLCASSWRTGSYEQYFGPGTRLTVT.

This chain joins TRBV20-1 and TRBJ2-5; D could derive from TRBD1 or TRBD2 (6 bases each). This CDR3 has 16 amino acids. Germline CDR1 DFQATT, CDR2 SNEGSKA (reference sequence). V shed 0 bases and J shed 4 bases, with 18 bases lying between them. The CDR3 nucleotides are TGCAGTGCTAGAGATTCGACCGGGGGCAGTTTAGAGACCCAGTACTTC. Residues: CSARDSTGGSLETQYF.

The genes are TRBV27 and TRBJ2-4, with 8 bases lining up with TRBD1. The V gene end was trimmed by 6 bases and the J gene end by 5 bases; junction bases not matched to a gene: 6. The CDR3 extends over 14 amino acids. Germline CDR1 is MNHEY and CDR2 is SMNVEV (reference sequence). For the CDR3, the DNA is TGTGCCAGCAGGATAACAGGGGGTGAAAACATTCAGTACTTC. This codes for CASRITGGENIQYF.

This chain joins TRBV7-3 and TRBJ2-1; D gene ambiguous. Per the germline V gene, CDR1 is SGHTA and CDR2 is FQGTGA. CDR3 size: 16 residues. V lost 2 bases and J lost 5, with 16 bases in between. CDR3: CASSLGQNDFDNEQFF. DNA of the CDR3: TGTGCCAGCAGCTTAGGGCAGAATGATTTCGACAATGAGCAGTTCTTC.

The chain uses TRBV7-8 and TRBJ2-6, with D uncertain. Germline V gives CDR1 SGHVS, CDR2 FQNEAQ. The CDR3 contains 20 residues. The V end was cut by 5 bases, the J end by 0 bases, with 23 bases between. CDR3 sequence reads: CASSPIILRARSSGANVLTF. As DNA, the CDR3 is TGTGCCAGCAGCCCTATAATCCTTCGGGCCCGGAGCTCTGGGGCCAACGTCCTGACTTTC.

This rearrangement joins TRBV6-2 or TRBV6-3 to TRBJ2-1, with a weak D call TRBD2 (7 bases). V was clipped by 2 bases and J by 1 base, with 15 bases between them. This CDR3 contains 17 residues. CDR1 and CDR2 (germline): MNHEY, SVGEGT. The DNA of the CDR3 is TGTGCCAGCAGTTACGGAGCCAGCGGGACATCCTACAATGAGCAGTTCTTC. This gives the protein CASSYGASGTSYNEQFF.

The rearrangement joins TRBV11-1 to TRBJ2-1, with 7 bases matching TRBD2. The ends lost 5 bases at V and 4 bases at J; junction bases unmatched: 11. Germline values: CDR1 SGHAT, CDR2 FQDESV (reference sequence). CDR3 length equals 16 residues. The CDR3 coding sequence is TGTGCCAGCAGCCCACCGGGACTACGTCTTTACAATGAGCAGTTCTTC. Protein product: CASSPPGLRLYNEQFF. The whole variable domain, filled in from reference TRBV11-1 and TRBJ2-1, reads EAEVAQSPRYKITEKSQAVAFWCDPISGHATLYWYRQILGQGPELLVQFQDESVVDDSQLPKDRFSAERLKGVDSTLKIQPAELGDSAMYLCASSPPGLRLYNEQFFGPGTRLTVL.

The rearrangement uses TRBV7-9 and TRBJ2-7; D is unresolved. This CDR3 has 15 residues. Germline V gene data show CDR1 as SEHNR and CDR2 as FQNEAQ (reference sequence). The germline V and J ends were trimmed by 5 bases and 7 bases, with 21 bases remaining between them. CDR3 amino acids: CASSTDRTSSWEQYF. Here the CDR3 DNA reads TGTGCCAGCAGCACCGATCGTACATCGAGTTGGGAGCAGTACTTC.